The 29 T cell receptor beta chains given below trace back to one sample, sequenced in a study of molecular identifiers for immune sequencing clone quantification. One entry per CDR3 protein results from TCRdb running MiXCR on the PCR reads. There are about 630,000 distinct CDR3 sequences in the sample; roughly 25% occur only once, and around 0.78% lies in the top ten. What was sequenced was naive CD8+ T cells from blood, with Jurkat cell RNA spiked in. Stated subset: FACS-sorted CD8+CD4-CCR7+CD45RA+ naive T cells. The receptors here all came from a human donor in good health. Some libraries in this study had Jurkat cell RNA spiked in.

This chain connects TRBV2 to TRBJ1-1, with D unresolved. V was clipped by 7 bases and J by 0 bases, with 12 bases between them. Germline V gene lookup returns CDR1 SNHLY and CDR2 FYNNEI. The length of the CDR3 is 14 residues. The CDR3, as DNA: TGTGCCAGCAAGGCTGAGATCATGAACACTGAAGCTTTCTTT. Protein product: CASKAEIMNTEAFF.

Many counts were recorded for this clonotype. V is TRBV27 and J is TRBJ2-7; D remains unclear. CDR1 and CDR2 from the germline V gene are MNHEY and SMNVEV (reference sequence). V was shortened by 8 bases and J by 2 bases, with 13 bases between the two germline ends. The CDR3 is made up of 13 amino acids. CDR3 nucleotide sequence: TGTGCCAGCGCCCGCGGAGAAACCTACGAGCAGTACTTC. Its protein product is CASARGETYEQYF.

In its sample, this clonotype was seen a few times. The rearrangement uses TRBV19 and TRBJ1-5, with a tentative D call TRBD1 (5 bases). The CDR3 spans 14 residues. V was trimmed by 5 bases and J by 4 bases, leaving 12 bases between them. Germline CDR1 reads LNHDA; CDR2 reads SQIVND (reference sequence). The CDR3: CASSGRDGNQPQHF. The CDR3 nucleotides are TGTGCCAGTAGTGGCCGGGACGGAAATCAGCCCCAGCATTTT.

This clonotype has ten or more counts. The chain couples TRBV7-9 to TRBJ1-4; 7 bases fit TRBD1. This CDR3 is built from 16 residues. V dropped 5 bases and J dropped 0; count of bases not matched to a gene: 6. Germline CDR1 SEHNR, CDR2 FQNEAQ (reference sequence). The CDR3 bases are TGTGCCAGCAGCCCACAGGGGAGCGCAACTAATGAAAAACTGTTTTTT. Amino acids: CASSPQGSATNEKLFF.

This clonotype was counted between two and nine times. An end of the junction differs from the germline gene, which may be a read error. The chain has TRBV5-3 and TRBJ2-5; 11 positions match TRBD2. TRBV5-3 is reported as an ORF; its role is uncertain. The CDR3 sequence is 16 residues long. The CDR3 loop is CASSLVAGGRGETQYF. CDR3 DNA: TGTGCCAGCAGCTTGGTAGCGGGGGGGAGAGGAGAGACCCAGTACTTC.

This clonotype was picked up a small number of times. This rearrangement joins TRBV2 to TRBJ1-6; D is uncertain. Trimming took 3 bases from V and 5 from J, leaving 8 bases between them. Germline V gives CDR1 SNHLY, CDR2 FYNNEI. The CDR3 is 14 residues long. CDR3 region: CASSDLQNNSPLHF. CDR3 bases: TGTGCCAGCAGTGACCTACAGAATAATTCACCCCTCCACTTT.

This clonotype was seen repeatedly, ten times or more. The rearrangement links TRBV12-3 or TRBV12-4 to TRBJ2-5, with D possibly being TRBD1 (5 bases). The V and J ends lost 4 bases and 4 bases respectively, with 10 bases between them. CDR3 size: 13 residues. The CDR3 nucleotides read TGTGCCAGCAGTTCAGGGCAAGGAGAGACCCAGTACTTC. Encoded protein: CASSSGQGETQYF.

CDR3 amino acids: CASSMGGRGQPQHF. CDR3 bases: TGTGCCAGTAGTATGGGGGGCAGGGGTCAGCCCCAGCATTTT. The chain links TRBV19 to TRBJ1-5, with D tentatively TRBD1 (6 bases). The CDR3 totals 14 residues. V was clipped by 3 bases and J by 6 bases, with 12 bases between them. Germline CDR1 LNHDA, CDR2 SQIVND (reference sequence).

This sequence joins TRBV6-2 or TRBV6-3 and TRBJ2-2; 13 bases match TRBD2. Germline V gives CDR1 MNHEY, CDR2 SVGEGT. There are 18 residues in the CDR3. The V gene end was trimmed by 4 bases and the J gene end by 1 base; junction bases not matched to a gene: 6. The CDR3, as DNA: TGTGCCAGCAGTTCCCACCGACTAGCGGGGGGGAACACCGGGGAGCTGTTTTTT. Amino acid sequence: CASSSHRLAGGNTGELFF.

The sample holds a few counts of this clonotype. The junction departs from germline at one end; a sequencing error may be responsible. V is TRBV5-1 and J is TRBJ1-1; D perhaps matches TRBD1 (6 bases). CDR1 is SGHRS, CDR2 YFSETQ, per germline. The CDR3 totals 16 residues. The CDR3 is CASSLATPQGITGAFF. Written as DNA, the CDR3 is TGCGCCAGCAGCCTCGCTACCCCTCAGGGGATTACTGGAGCTTTCTTT.

The chain combines TRBV4-3 with TRBJ2-1, with a weak D call TRBD1 (5 bases). In germline, CDR1 is LGHNA, CDR2 YSLEER. The CDR3 has 15 amino acids. V gave up 0 bases and J gave up 7 bases, with 13 bases separating them. CDR3 protein: CASSQDSGPLNEQFF. The DNA of the CDR3 is TGCGCCAGCAGCCAAGATTCAGGGCCTTTGAATGAGCAGTTCTTC.

This clonotype has more than one count but fewer than ten. The V gene is TRBV19, the J gene TRBJ2-1; D is ambiguous. The CDR3 loop spans 16 amino acids. With 3 bases removed from V and 5 bases from J, the gap between germline ends came to 17 bases. Per the germline V gene, CDR1 is LNHDA and CDR2 is SQIVND (reference sequence). For the CDR3, the DNA is TGTGCCAGTAGTATTTTCAGGTTTTCGGTAGACAATGAGCAGTTCTTC. This translates into CASSIFRFSVDNEQFF.

This clonotype was seen at least ten times. This sequence joins TRBV6-2 or TRBV6-3 and TRBJ2-2; D unclear. CDR1 is MNHEY, CDR2 SVGEGT, per germline. V was trimmed by 6 bases and J by 2 bases, leaving 7 bases between them. The CDR3 totals 13 residues. The CDR3 loop reads CASRPSNTGELFF. The CDR3 DNA reads as TGTGCCAGCAGACCTAGTAACACCGGGGAGCTGTTTTTT.

This chain links TRBV7-6 with TRBJ2-1; TRBD2 matches 8 bases. The V gene's germline CDR1 is SGHVS and CDR2 FNYEAQ. There are 17 residues in the CDR3. V shed 1 base and J 0 bases; nucleotides not matched to a gene: 5. This CDR3 reads CASSLVASGYSYNEQFF. The CDR3 bases are TGTGCCAGCAGCTTAGTGGCTAGCGGGTACTCCTACAATGAGCAGTTCTTC.

At least ten counts were recorded for this clonotype. The V gene is TRBV25-1, the J gene TRBJ2-3; perhaps TRBD1 as D (6 bases). Trimming stripped 4 bases from V and 2 bases from J, with 13 bases between. The CDR3 is 15 amino acids. Germline assignment: CDR1 MGHDK and CDR2 SYGVNS. CDR3 DNA: TGTGCCAGCAGTGTTACAGGGACCCTCACAGATACGCAGTATTTT. Its translation: CASSVTGTLTDTQYF.

In the case of this clonotype: A much larger clonotype is one base distant, so this may be a read error. The chain combines TRBV6-5 with TRBJ2-1; D not certain. This CDR3 contains 17 residues. The germline CDR1 and CDR2 sequences are MNHEY and SVGAGI. V was trimmed by 6 bases and J by 8 bases, leaving 26 bases between them. DNA for the CDR3: TGTGCCAGCAGCCCAATCCTCCGCGAGGATAGTGGTTATGAGCAGTTCTTC. It encodes CASSPILREDSGYEQFF.

CDR3 amino acids: CSARDLSLAGADYEQYF. For the CDR3, the DNA is TGCAGTGCTAGAGATCTCAGTCTAGCGGGAGCCGACTACGAGCAGTACTTC. The chain employs TRBV20-1 and TRBJ2-7; 10 positions match TRBD2. Trimming cost V 0 bases and J 3 bases; bases outside gene matches: 11. CDR1 is DFQATT, CDR2 SNEGSKA, per germline (reference sequence). This CDR3 is built from 17 residues.

There are a few counts of this clonotype. The chain couples TRBV6-2 or TRBV6-3 to TRBJ1-2, with D possibly matching TRBD1 (5 bases). The V gene lost 6 bases and the J gene lost 7 bases, with 18 bases spanning the gap. From germline, CDR1 is MNHEY and CDR2 SVGEGT. The CDR3 is 14 amino acids. The DNA for the CDR3 is TGTGCCAGCAGCCACGGGACCGTTTTATTTGGCTACACCTTC. Translating it yields CASSHGTVLFGYTF.

This clonotype showed up just a few times. The V gene is TRBV7-9, the J gene TRBJ2-1; 11 bases are shared with TRBD1. CDR3 length equals 14 residues. Germline V gives CDR1 SEHNR, CDR2 FQNEAQ (reference sequence). J lost 8 bases, V lost 3 bases, and 3 bases had no gene match. The CDR3 coding sequence is TGTGCCAGCAGCTTCCCGGACAGGGGGCATGAGCAGTTCTTC. Translation gives CASSFPDRGHEQFF.

This clonotype was found a few times. This chain links TRBV6-2 or TRBV6-3 with TRBJ1-2, with D perhaps TRBD1 (6 bases). The CDR3 runs 15 residues. The germline V gene has CDR1 MNHEY and CDR2 SVGEGT. Trimming shortened V by 2 bases and J by 7 bases, and 17 bases separated the two germline ends. This CDR3 is CASSYGGRGYSGYTF. The CDR3 nucleotides are TGTGCCAGCAGTTACGGCGGCAGGGGATATTCTGGCTACACCTTC.

This clonotype has a count of ten or more. CDR3: CSVESRDTGELFF. CDR3 in DNA: TGCAGCGTTGAGAGCCGGGACACCGGGGAGCTGTTTTTT. The chain recombines TRBV29-1 with TRBJ2-2; D ambiguous. Trimming took 3 bases from V and 3 from J, leaving 8 bases between them. The CDR3 runs 13 residues. Germline V gives CDR1 SQVTM, CDR2 ANQGSEA.

This clonotype appeared many times. CDR3 region: CAISEGLAETQYF. As DNA, the CDR3 is TGTGCCATCAGTGAGGGACTAGCGGAAACCCAGTACTTC. The genes are TRBV10-3 and TRBJ2-5; the match to TRBD2 covers 10 bases. In germline, CDR1 is ENHRY, CDR2 SYGVKD. The CDR3 covers 13 residues. After removal of 2 bases from V and 8 bases from J, the junction contained 2 bases not matched to a gene.

This clonotype was seen a few times. The V gene is TRBV2, the J gene TRBJ1-5; D may be TRBD1 (6 bases). The V end was cut by 3 bases, the J end by 7 bases, with 13 bases between. CDR1 is SNHLY and CDR2 is FYNNEI in the germline V gene. The CDR3 is 14 amino acids. The CDR3 region is CASSEGQGIQPQHF. CDR3 coding DNA: TGTGCCAGCAGTGAGGGGCAGGGGATACAGCCCCAGCATTTT. Full variable domain (missing parts from reference TRBV2 and TRBJ1-5): EPEVTQTPSHQVTQMGQEVILRCVPISNHLYFYWYRQILGQKVEFLVSFYNNEISEKSEIFDDQFSVERPDGSNFTLKIRSTKLEDSAMYFCASSEGQGIQPQHFGDGTRLSIL.

This clonotype was seen ten or more times. V is TRBV5-1 and J is TRBJ2-5, with D possibly being TRBD1 (5 bases). This CDR3 is 14 amino acids long. Trimming cost V 0 bases and J 5 bases, with 11 bases left between them. Germline values: CDR1 SGHRS, CDR2 YFSETQ. CDR3 region: CASSLEGLRETQYF. CDR3 bases: TGCGCCAGCAGCTTGGAGGGGTTAAGGGAGACCCAGTACTTC.

This clonotype was seen repeatedly, ten times or more. The genes are TRBV7-9 and TRBJ2-3; no reliable D call. Germline V lookup: CDR1 SEHNR, CDR2 FQNEAQ (reference sequence). V was clipped by 6 bases and J by 8 bases, with 21 bases between them. The length of the CDR3 is 15 residues. The CDR3 nucleotides are TGTGCCAGCAGTCCGACGGGCCCCCCTCATGGTACGCAGTATTTT. This sequence encodes CASSPTGPPHGTQYF.

This clonotype was observed a few times. J is TRBJ2-2 and V is TRBV4-3, with TRBD1 matching 7 bases. This CDR3 has 16 amino acids. J was trimmed by 4 bases and V by 4 bases; bases with no gene match: 9. From germline, CDR1 is LGHNA and CDR2 YSLEER. CDR3 sequence (DNA): TGCGCCAGCAGCCCCAACAGGGGCCGCCCCACCGGGGAGCTGTTTTTT. As protein: CASSPNRGRPTGELFF.

This chain uses TRBV19 with TRBJ2-2, with D possibly TRBD1 on 6 matching bases. The CDR3 consists of 15 residues. With 11 bases removed from V and 5 bases from J, the gap between germline ends came to 21 bases. CDR1 LNHDA and CDR2 SQIVND come from the germline V gene (reference sequence). CDR3 region: CAGMTASRGTGELFF. Here the CDR3 DNA reads TGTGCCGGTATGACCGCCTCGAGGGGGACCGGGGAGCTGTTTTTT.

The chain uses TRBV11-2 and TRBJ2-7; D not resolved. Trimming took off 2 bases at V and 2 bases at J, with 10 bases between the two ends. This CDR3 comprises 14 residues. Germline V gene data show CDR1 as SGHAT and CDR2 as FQNNGV. CDR3 protein: CASSLTHTTYEQYF. CDR3 in DNA: TGTGCCAGCAGCTTAACCCACACCACCTACGAGCAGTACTTC.

This clonotype was counted between two and nine times. This rearrangement joins TRBV7-2 to TRBJ2-3, with 8 bases fitting TRBD2. Trimming at V came to 1 base and at J to 0 bases, leaving 3 bases not matched to a gene. This CDR3 has 16 residues. From germline, CDR1 is SGHTA and CDR2 FQGNSA. The CDR3 loop reads CASSLVGGGSTDTQYF. The CDR3, as DNA: TGTGCCAGCAGCTTAGTTGGCGGGGGGAGCACAGATACGCAGTATTTT.